The 8 T cell receptor beta chains given below trace back to one sample, sequenced in a study of T cell repertoires in cytomegalovirus infection. TCRdb reprocessed the reads via MiXCR and lists one record per CDR3 protein. This sample has roughly 920,000 distinct CDR3 sequences, with less than 40% found just once. These receptors' antigens are unknown. The input for sequencing was cultured CD8+ T cells from PBMCs, taken from culture after CMV antigen stimulation. All receptors come from a human donor in good health (CMV status not recorded). Some clones in this sample may be carry-over from other donors' samples.

This clonotype was counted ten times or more. The rearrangement uses TRBV28 and TRBJ2-5, with 7 bases fitting TRBD1. The CDR3 length is 16 residues. V was clipped by 4 bases and J by 1 base; unmatched bases: 9. CDR1 is MDHEN and CDR2 is SYDVKM in the germline V gene. Here the CDR3 reads CASSSPPGTAQETQYF. The CDR3, as DNA: TGTGCCAGCAGTTCTCCCCCAGGGACAGCCCAAGAGACCCAGTACTTC.

This clonotype showed up just a few times. The chain has TRBV6-6 and TRBJ2-2; D ambiguous. Between the trimmed V and J ends, which lost 0 bases and 3 bases, there was a span of 5 bases. Germline-derived CDR1 and CDR2 are MNHNY and SVGAGI (reference sequence). CDR3 length equals 14 residues. The CDR3 DNA is TGTGCCAGCAGTTACTCGTCCTACACCGGGGAGCTGTTTTTT. Translation gives CASSYSSYTGELFF.

The rearrangement uses TRBV20-1 and TRBJ2-3; D remains ambiguous. This CDR3 comprises 11 residues. V was shortened by 4 bases and J by 9 bases, with 11 bases between the two germline ends. Germline CDR1 DFQATT, CDR2 SNEGSKA (reference sequence). The CDR3 is CSATEARTQYF. In DNA form, the CDR3 reads TGCAGTGCTACAGAAGCGCGAACGCAGTATTTT.

The sample holds a few counts of this clonotype. The CDR3 sequence is CASSSPGTGNEQYV. The CDR3 DNA sequence: TGTGCCAGCAGCTCACCCGGGACAGGGAACGAGCAGTACGTC. The chain recombines TRBV7-9 with TRBJ2-7; 9 bases are shared with TRBD1. CDR1 and CDR2 from the germline V gene are SEHNR and FQNEAQ (reference sequence). The junction had 6 bases not matched to a gene; V was cut back by 4 bases and J by 5 bases. This CDR3 spans 14 amino acids.

The V gene is TRBV29-1, the J gene TRBJ1-1; tentatively, D is TRBD1 (5 bases). This CDR3 is 13 amino acids long. From germline, CDR1 is SQVTM and CDR2 ANQGSEA. V was shortened by 4 bases and J by 3 bases, with 12 bases between the two germline ends. The CDR3 DNA sequence: TGCAGCGTTGCCCGAGGGACCGACACTGAAGCTTTCTTT. The encoded protein is CSVARGTDTEAFF.

The rearrangement joins TRBV10-3 to TRBJ1-1; 8 bases fit TRBD1. V was clipped by 8 bases and J by 10 bases; unmatched bases: 15. Germline-derived CDR1 and CDR2 are ENHRY and SYGVKD. There are 14 residues in the CDR3. CDR3 residues: CAIGTGGSLRGAFF. CDR3 nucleotide sequence: TGTGCCATCGGAACAGGGGGTAGTTTAAGAGGAGCTTTCTTT.

This clonotype has only a few counts. CDR3 region: CASSPREITYEQYV. The CDR3 DNA reads TGTGCCAGCAGCCCCCGGGAGATTACCTACGAGCAGTACGTC. The rearrangement links TRBV6-2 or TRBV6-3 to TRBJ2-7; D possibly corresponds to TRBD2 (6 bases). This CDR3 contains 14 residues. The V gene's germline CDR1 is MNHEY and CDR2 SVGEGT. Trimming left V 6 bases short and J 2 bases short, with 14 bases between.

In this sample, this clonotype turned up many times. V is TRBV6-5 and J is TRBJ2-1, with TRBD2 matching 8 bases. Germline lookup yields CDR1 MNHEY and CDR2 SVGAGI. With 0 bases clipped from V and 9 bases from J, the junction kept 1 base outside the gene matches. This CDR3 is 13 amino acids long. The CDR3 protein is CASSYSRGGEQFF. In DNA form, the CDR3 reads TGTGCCAGCAGTTACTCTCGGGGGGGTGAGCAGTTCTTC.